Described below is a single TCR beta chain sequence and its context. Sampled while nominally healthy, donors likely had unrecorded immune exposures. This specimen comes from a study of cytomegalovirus exposure and HLA in healthy donors. Primers included in the PCR were 60 Vbeta and 13 Jbeta primers. The method was immunoSEQ multiplex PCR; TCRdb's version includes in-frame clones alone and lacks a portion of them. The sample holds 45,000 to 60,000 clones, approximately 77% seen once. The germline V gene has CDR1 SQVTM and CDR2 ANQGSEA. This CDR3 region has 13 residues. This sequence originates from a woman aged 50 to 60 in good health and CMV-seronegative. Sequenced input: PBMCs. V usage is TRBV29-1 and J usage is TRBJ2-5; possibly TRBD2 for D (6 bases). The end of the DNA aligns better with TRBJ2-7, so the J call may be wrong. The CDR3 reads CSARREMSYEQYF. The CDR3 coding sequence is TGCAGCGCCCGCCGGGAGATGTCCTACGAGCAGTACTTC.